This TCR beta chain was sequenced for a study of response to subunit inactivated influenza vaccine. Overall study findings and caveats: It was the authors' suggestion that each seasonal influenza vaccination recruits few new T cells.

MiXCR, applied by TCRdb to the RT-PCR reads, yields one record per CDR3 protein. Of more than 600,000 distinct CDR3 sequences listed, about 18% were seen once; the top ten hold approximately 10%. Germline CDR1 is DFQATT and CDR2 is SNEGSKA (reference sequence). V lost 2 bases to trimming and J lost 4 bases, with 9 bases between them. CDR3 length: 13 residues. Only a few counts were recorded for this clonotype. Antigen specificity is unknown. Sequenced material: PBMCs from blood, taken more than 4 days after vaccination. This sequence originates from a man aged 45 to 65 who received an inactivated influenza vaccine. The gene calls are TRBV20-1 and TRBJ1-3; no definite D call. DNA of the CDR3: TGCAGTGCTAGAACTTCACAGGGAAACACCATATATTTT. Translation gives CSARTSQGNTIYF.